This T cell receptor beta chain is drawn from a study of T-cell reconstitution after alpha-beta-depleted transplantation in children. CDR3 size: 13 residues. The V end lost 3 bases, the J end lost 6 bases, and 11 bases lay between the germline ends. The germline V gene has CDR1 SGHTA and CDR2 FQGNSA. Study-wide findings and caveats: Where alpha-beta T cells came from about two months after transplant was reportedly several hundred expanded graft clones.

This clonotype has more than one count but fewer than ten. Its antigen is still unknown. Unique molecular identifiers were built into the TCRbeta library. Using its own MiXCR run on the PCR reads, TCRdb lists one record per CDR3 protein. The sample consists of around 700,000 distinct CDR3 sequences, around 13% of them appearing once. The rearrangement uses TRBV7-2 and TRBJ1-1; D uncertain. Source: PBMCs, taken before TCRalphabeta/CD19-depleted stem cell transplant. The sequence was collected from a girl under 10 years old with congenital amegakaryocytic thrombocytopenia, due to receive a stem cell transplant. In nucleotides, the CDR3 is TGTGCCAGCAGCTTGGGTCCGTATGCTGAAGCTTTCTTT. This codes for CASSLGPYAEAFF.